This entry describes one T cell receptor (beta chain). Its antigen is as yet unknown. Mismatch with germline at one junction end may stem from a read error. The germline V gene encodes CDR1 MNHGY and CDR2 SAAAGT. The CDR3 is 15 amino acids. The source of the sample is a study of T cell repertoires in cytomegalovirus infection. Study results and caveats: Clonotype analysis showed dominance of the ex vivo response by HLA-C-restricted CMV-specific TCR beta clonotypes.

TCRdb re-called the reads with MiXCR, one entry per CDR3 protein. The sample records hundreds of thousands of distinct CDR3 sequences, roughly 10% being singletons. The sequence came from a human donor in good health (CMV status not recorded). Some clones in this sample may be carry-over from other donors' samples. The rearrangement joins TRBV6-8 to TRBJ1-2; a weak D match, TRBD1 (6 bases). The sequencing sample was made of PBMCs. The DNA for the CDR3 is TGTACCAGCAGGGATCCTGGGGGCGCATCGGATGGCTACACCTTC. Residues: CTSRDPGGASDGYTF.